Presented here are 30 T cell receptor beta chains from one specimen sequenced in a study of shared clonotypes between healthy human individuals (TCRdb year 2020). The protocol used for the library was the immunoSEQ multiplex PCR assay. TCRdb re-hosts the immuneACCESS table, in-frame sequences only. Its copies lack some clones; in the studies checked, an unresolved V gene accounts for under half of them, and the cause for the rest is not known. The sample yields about 980,000 clones; 76% were counted once. Approximately 1.5% of the sample is taken by the ten largest. Sequenced: memory CD4+ T cells sorted from blood. What the cell subset or site label conveys for this sample: CD45RA-negative fraction. The source of these receptors is a man between 18 and 29 years old in good health.

The chain recombines TRBV5-5 with TRBJ1-2; D possibly corresponds to TRBD1 (6 bases). The CDR3 is 16 amino acids. Looked up from germline, CDR1 is SGHKS and CDR2 is YYEKEE (reference sequence). V was trimmed by 3 bases and J by 4 bases, leaving 19 bases between them. The CDR3 nucleotides read TGTGCCAGCAGCTCTACCATAGTGGCGACAGGCTATGGCTACACCTTC. The encoded protein is CASSSTIVATGYGYTF.

The chain employs TRBV5-1 and TRBJ2-7; D gene ambiguous. The germline V gene encodes CDR1 SGHRS and CDR2 YFSETQ. The CDR3 extends over 16 amino acids. Trimming took 1 base from V and 5 from J, leaving 19 bases between them. The CDR3 DNA is TGCGCCAGCAGCTTGATGCCAGCCCGACCAACGGACGAGCAGTACTTC. Protein product: CASSLMPARPTDEQYF.

This clone was seen many times. The V and J genes are TRBV29-1 and TRBJ1-1; D ambiguous. V shed 3 bases and J shed 0 bases, with 8 bases lying between them. The CDR3 sequence is 13 residues long. CDR1 and CDR2 (germline): SQVTM, ANQGSEA. In DNA, the CDR3 is TGCAGCGTTGAGACCAGATTGAACACTGAAGCTTTCTTT. This gives the protein CSVETRLNTEAFF.

The chain employs TRBV30 and TRBJ2-5, with TRBD1 identical over 8 bases. CDR1 and CDR2 (germline): GTSNPN, SVGIG (reference sequence). CDR3 size: 16 residues. V lost 2 bases to trimming and J lost 5 bases; unmatched junction nucleotides: 13. As DNA, the CDR3 is TGTGCCTGGAGTTTGATGGGTCAGGGGGCTTTTGAGACCCAGTACTTC. Encoded protein: CAWSLMGQGAFETQYF.

The genes are TRBV6-5 and TRBJ1-6; maybe TRBD1 (5 bases). This CDR3 region has 14 residues. The ends were cut back, 6 bases at V and 4 bases at J, with 10 bases in the middle. The germline gives CDR1 MNHEY, CDR2 SVGAGI. The CDR3 DNA follows: TGTGCCAGCAGGGGGACTGAGTATAATTCACCCCTCCACTTT. It is translated as CASRGTEYNSPLHF.

The chain links TRBV7-2 to TRBJ1-2, with TRBD1 matching over 7 bases. CDR1 is SGHTA and CDR2 is FQGNSA in the germline V gene. The CDR3 has 12 amino acids. With V trimmed by 4 bases and J by 7 bases, 3 bases remained unmatched. CDR3 amino acids: CASSSDRSGYTF. CDR3 bases: TGTGCCAGCAGCTCGGACAGGTCTGGCTACACCTTC.

The rearrangement uses TRBV5-4 and TRBJ2-7, with 8 bases that match TRBD1. CDR3 size: 15 residues. With 0 bases clipped from V and 6 bases from J, the junction kept 8 bases outside the gene matches. Germline CDR1 reads SGHNT; CDR2 reads YYREEE (reference sequence). This CDR3 reads CASSLDVRGLGEQYF. CDR3 nucleotides: TGTGCCAGCAGCTTGGACGTCAGGGGGCTTGGCGAGCAGTACTTC.

CDR3: CASSLTGVANSPLHF. The CDR3, as DNA: TGTGCCAGCAGCTTGACAGGGGTGGCGAATTCACCCCTCCACTTT. The chain employs TRBV5-6 and TRBJ1-6; 7 bases are shared with TRBD1. The CDR3 has 15 residues. The V and J ends lost 1 base and 7 bases, in that order; junction bases with no gene match: 5. From germline, CDR1 is SGHDT and CDR2 YYEEEE.

The chain joins TRBV30 to TRBJ1-3; D is unclear. This CDR3 is built from 13 residues. Germline V lookup: CDR1 GTSNPN, CDR2 SVGIG (reference sequence). Trimming cost V 4 bases and J 0 bases, with 7 bases left between them. Written as DNA, the CDR3 is TGTGCCTGGAACACCTTCTCTGGAAACACCATATATTTT. This codes for CAWNTFSGNTIYF.

This rearrangement joins TRBV7-9 to TRBJ1-1; 7 bases align to TRBD1. In germline, CDR1 is SEHNR, CDR2 FQNEAQ (reference sequence). With 7 bases clipped from V and 4 bases from J, the junction kept 6 bases outside the gene matches. The CDR3 has 13 residues. CDR3 sequence (DNA): TGTGCCAGCACCCAGGCAGGGGGCACTGAAGCTTTCTTT. Its translation is CASTQAGGTEAFF.

The J gene is TRBJ2-1, the V gene TRBV28; no clear D. The CDR3 sequence is 13 residues long. The germline V and J ends were trimmed by 5 bases and 10 bases, with 15 bases remaining between them. Per germline, CDR1 MDHEN and CDR2 SYDVKM. The CDR3 coding sequence is TGTGCCAGCAGTCCCAATCCTGGGGAAGAGCAGTTCTTC. It yields the protein CASSPNPGEEQFF.

This chain connects TRBV29-1 to TRBJ2-1; TRBD2 agrees at 8 bases. The V and J ends lost 7 bases and 7 bases, in that order; junction bases with no gene match: 15. In germline, CDR1 is SQVTM, CDR2 ANQGSEA. This CDR3 spans 15 amino acids. CDR3 DNA sequence: TGCAGCGCCTCGCGGGGGGAGGGGAGCAGGAATGAGCAGTTCTTC. Amino acid sequence: CSASRGEGSRNEQFF.

The sample holds one count of this clone. The chain couples TRBV30 to TRBJ2-7; D might be TRBD1 or TRBD2, each matching 5 bases. Germline lookup yields CDR1 GTSNPN and CDR2 SVGIG (reference sequence). The CDR3 is made up of 13 amino acids. V gave up 0 bases and J gave up 4 bases, with 10 bases separating them. The CDR3 spells CAWSVGTPYEQYF. The CDR3 DNA follows: TGTGCCTGGAGTGTCGGGACGCCTTACGAGCAGTACTTC.

Worth noting for this clone: A junction boundary mismatches the germline segment, possibly from a read error. The chain links TRBV11-2 to TRBJ1-2; no firm D call. Per the germline V gene, CDR1 is SGHAT and CDR2 is FQNNGV. The CDR3 runs to 13 residues. The CDR3 here is CASSINEATPPGF. CDR3 nucleotides: TGTGCCAGCAGTATAAATGAGGCTACACCCCCAGGCTTT.

CDR3 nucleotides: TGCAGCGCCGAGAGTAGTACTGAGCAGTTCTTC. It is translated as CSAESSTEQFF. J is TRBJ2-1 and V is TRBV29-1; no firm D call. Trimming left V 7 bases short and J 9 bases short, with 13 bases between. The CDR3 consists of 11 residues. Germline V CDR1 and CDR2: SQVTM, ANQGSEA.

The chain combines TRBV18 with TRBJ1-2; TRBD1 is a possible D gene (5 bases). Between the trimmed V and J ends, which lost 2 bases and 6 bases, there was a span of 19 bases. The CDR3 consists of 16 residues. Germline V gene sequence: CDR1 KGHSH, CDR2 LQKENI. The DNA for the CDR3 is TGTGCCAGCTCACCAGGGGGTACGGGAGGGAAAGATGGCTACACCTTC. The encoded protein is CASSPGGTGGKDGYTF.

The chain is built from TRBV5-6 and TRBJ2-3; 10 positions match TRBD1. Germline V CDR1 and CDR2: SGHDT, YYEEEE. J gave up 2 bases and V 5 bases, and 8 bases lay outside the gene matches. CDR3 size: 16 residues. CDR3 region: CASSRTGTGVTDTQYF. For the CDR3, the DNA is TGTGCCAGCAGTCGTACCGGGACAGGGGTCACAGATACGCAGTATTTT.

This chain uses TRBV30 with TRBJ1-4; D remains ambiguous. The CDR3 is 12 residues long. Germline lookup yields CDR1 GTSNPN and CDR2 SVGIG (reference sequence). The CDR3 sequence: CARQVANEKLFF. Written as DNA, the CDR3 is TGTGCTCGTCAGGTCGCTAATGAAAAACTGTTTTTT.

The chain recombines TRBV2 with TRBJ1-6, with no clear D. The V gene lost 6 bases and the J gene lost 5 bases, with 8 bases spanning the gap. CDR1 and CDR2 from the germline V gene are SNHLY and FYNNEI. The CDR3 consists of 13 residues. CDR3 amino acids: CASRGTNNSPLHF. The CDR3 region has the DNA TGTGCCAGCAGGGGCACTAATAATTCACCCCTCCACTTT.

This chain's CDR3 is CASSGSSLGQIAKNIQYF. The DNA for the CDR3 is TGTGCCAGCAGTGGTTCTTCTTTGGGTCAAATAGCCAAAAACATTCAGTACTTC. This chain links TRBV6-4 with TRBJ2-4; unclear D gene. The V end was cut by 4 bases, the J end by 0 bases, with 19 bases between. The germline V gene has CDR1 MRHNA and CDR2 SNTAGT. The length of the CDR3 is 18 residues.

The rearrangement links TRBV2 to TRBJ2-7; 11 nucleotides align to TRBD2. J was trimmed by 6 bases and V by 9 bases; bases with no gene match: 10. The CDR3 runs to 14 residues. CDR1 and CDR2 (germline): SNHLY, FYNNEI. The CDR3 DNA reads as TGTGCCAGTAGACTAGCGGGGACCCTACGCGAGCAGTACTTC. Translation: CASRLAGTLREQYF.

A few counts support this clone. The rearrangement joins TRBV4-2 to TRBJ2-7; 10 bases match TRBD2. Germline CDR1 is LGHNA and CDR2 is YNFKEQ. The CDR3 spans 16 residues. V shed 3 bases, J shed 0 bases, and the junction held 5 bases outside the gene matches. CDR3 sequence: CASSHIAGGTSYEQYF. CDR3 sequence (DNA): TGTGCCAGCAGCCATATAGCGGGAGGAACCTCCTACGAGCAGTACTTC.

The chain has TRBV5-7 and TRBJ2-1, with D perhaps matching TRBD2 (7 bases). TRBV5-7 is an ORF, with its function uncertain. The V end was cut by 5 bases, the J end by 4 bases, with 22 bases between. The CDR3 sequence is 17 residues long. The CDR3 spells CASRMGGGGPTYNEQFF. The CDR3 DNA sequence: TGTGCCAGCAGGATGGGGGGCGGGGGACCCACTTACAATGAGCAGTTCTTC.

The V and J genes are TRBV28 and TRBJ2-2; 15 nucleotides agree with TRBD2. The V gene end was trimmed by 8 bases and the J gene end by 7 bases; junction bases not matched to a gene: 5. The CDR3 has 15 residues. CDR1 is MDHEN, CDR2 SYDVKM, per germline. The CDR3 is CASGGLAGGHGELFF. DNA of the CDR3: TGTGCCAGCGGAGGACTAGCGGGGGGGCACGGGGAGCTGTTTTTT.

The chain employs TRBV5-8 and TRBJ2-7; no clear D gene. Trimming shortened V by 0 bases and J by 1 base, and 8 bases separated the two germline ends. Germline values: CDR1 SGHTS, CDR2 YDEGEE. This CDR3 has 14 residues. The CDR3 is CASSLDSASYEQYF. In DNA form, the CDR3 reads TGTGCCAGCAGCTTGGACAGCGCTTCCTACGAGCAGTACTTC.

The rearrangement joins TRBV19 to TRBJ2-6, with D unclear. The CDR3 consists of 13 residues. V was pared by 9 bases and J by 6 bases, with 12 bases between. CDR1 LNHDA and CDR2 SQIVND come from the germline V gene (reference sequence). The CDR3 region is CASSTAPANVLTF. The CDR3 region has the DNA TGTGCCAGCTCAACCGCGCCGGCCAACGTCCTGACTTTC.

The chain links TRBV19 to TRBJ2-3, with 7 bases fitting TRBD1. CDR1 is LNHDA, CDR2 SQIVND, per germline (reference sequence). CDR3 length equals 15 residues. After removal of 6 bases from V and 2 bases from J, the junction contained 8 bases not matched to a gene. CDR3 loop: CASRSGGIHTDTQYF. The CDR3 nucleotides are TGTGCCAGTAGGTCAGGGGGAATCCACACAGATACGCAGTATTTT.

Worth noting for this clone: A junction end diverges from the germline sequence, so it may reflect a read error. V is TRBV7-8 and J is TRBJ2-7; D could derive from TRBD1 or TRBD2 (5 bases each). The CDR3 is 13 residues long. Germline-derived CDR1 and CDR2 are SGHVS and FQNEAQ. CDR3: CASSPVSRERRDF. CDR3 sequence (DNA): TGTGCCAGCAGCCCCGTCTCCAGGGAGCGGCGGGACTTC.

The DNA of the CDR3 is TGTGCCAGCAGCTTGGGAAATCTTAATATCGCGGGGTCGCCTTTCTTT. Translation gives CASSLGNLNIAGSPFF. The chain links TRBV5-6 to TRBJ1-1; no clear D gene. There are 16 residues in the CDR3. V was cut by 0 bases and J by 12 bases, with 24 bases left in between. Germline values: CDR1 SGHDT, CDR2 YYEEEE. Full variable domain (outside the CDR3, taken from reference TRBV5-6 and TRBJ1-1): DAGVTQSPTHLIKTRGQQVTLRCSPKSGHDTVSWYQQALGQGPQFIFQYYEEEERQRGNFPDRFSGHQFPNYSSELNVNALLLGDSALYLCASSLGNLNIAGSPFFGQGTRLTVV.

V gene TRBV6-6 combines with J gene TRBJ2-7; 7 bases align to TRBD1. Looked up from germline, CDR1 is MNHNY and CDR2 is SVGAGI (reference sequence). CDR3 length: 16 amino acids. With 5 bases clipped from V and 5 bases from J, the junction kept 15 bases outside the gene matches. CDR3 DNA: TGTGCCAGCAGTCACCCGCCTCAGGGGGTCCGCAACGAGCAGTACTTC. Translation: CASSHPPQGVRNEQYF.